The 12 T cell receptor beta chains given below trace back to one sample, sequenced in a study of shared clonotypes between healthy human individuals. Clones were sequenced by immunoSEQ multiplex PCR, and TCRdb holds only the in-frame ones, with some missing. Found here are some 900,000 clones, over 75% of them singletons; the top ten hold roughly 1.5%. Specimen: memory CD4+ T cells sorted from blood. Subset noted: CD45RA-negative fraction. These TCRs come from a man aged 18 to 29 in good health.

J is TRBJ2-7 and V is TRBV11-3; D is ambiguous. This CDR3 has 12 residues. V was shortened by 0 bases and J by 4 bases, with 4 bases between the two germline ends. CDR1 and CDR2 (germline): SGHNT, YENEEA. As DNA, the CDR3 is TGTGCCAGCAGCTTAGAGGCGTACGAGCAGTACTTC. Protein sequence: CASSLEAYEQYF.

CDR3 nucleotide sequence: TGTGCCAGCAGCCAGGGGGAGACTGGCTACACCGGGGAGCTGTTTTTT. It is translated as CASSQGETGYTGELFF. The gene calls are TRBV7-9 and TRBJ2-2, with TRBD1 identical over 7 bases. Germline assignment: CDR1 SEHNR and CDR2 FQNEAQ (reference sequence). V trimming: 5 bases; J trimming: 3 bases; junction bases outside the gene matches: 9. The CDR3 is 16 residues long.

This clone was seen a few times. The chain couples TRBV4-1 to TRBJ1-4; a possible D gene is TRBD1 (5 bases). This CDR3 has 17 residues. CDR1 is MGHRA and CDR2 is YSYEKL in the germline V gene. The V gene lost 0 bases and the J gene lost 4 bases, with 15 bases spanning the gap. CDR3 loop: CASSQERRRGSNEKLFF. CDR3 sequence (DNA): TGCGCCAGCAGCCAAGAACGTAGGAGGGGCAGTAATGAAAAACTGTTTTTT.

The J gene is TRBJ1-2, the V gene TRBV2; D is unclear. The CDR3 is 14 amino acids. The V and J ends lost 7 bases and 4 bases respectively, with 16 bases between them. Germline loops: CDR1 SNHLY, CDR2 FYNNEI. The CDR3 here is CASTGSASPYGYTF. CDR3 sequence (DNA): TGTGCCAGCACCGGAAGCGCCAGTCCCTATGGCTACACCTTC.

The genes are TRBV9 and TRBJ1-5; a possible D gene is TRBD1 (5 bases). Between the trimmed V and J ends, which lost 0 bases and 4 bases, there was a span of 8 bases. Germline loops: CDR1 SGDLS, CDR2 YYNGEE. The CDR3 spans 14 residues. The DNA for the CDR3 is TGTGCCAGCAGCGTAGAGGGACCAAATCAGCCCCAGCATTTT. Protein product: CASSVEGPNQPQHF.

Note on this clone: Other DNA sequences from this sample encode an identical CDR3 as well. The CDR3 coding sequence is TGTGCCAGCTCTTCAACTAATGAAAAACTGTTTTTT. This translates into CASSSTNEKLFF. The rearrangement links TRBV18 to TRBJ1-4, with D unresolved. This CDR3 has 12 amino acids. CDR1 and CDR2 (germline): KGHSH, LQKENI. Trimming stripped 6 bases from V and 0 bases from J, with 2 bases between.

V usage is TRBV2 and J usage is TRBJ2-1; no clear D gene. CDR3 length: 14 residues. The V gene lost 2 bases and the J gene lost 10 bases, with 15 bases spanning the gap. In germline, CDR1 is SNHLY, CDR2 FYNNEI. The CDR3: CASSERGSSREQFF. CDR3 DNA sequence: TGTGCCAGCAGTGAAAGAGGTAGCTCAAGAGAGCAGTTCTTC. The full variable domain, its missing parts supplied by reference TRBV2 and TRBJ2-1, is EPEVTQTPSHQVTQMGQEVILRCVPISNHLYFYWYRQILGQKVEFLVSFYNNEISEKSEIFDDQFSVERPDGSNFTLKIRSTKLEDSAMYFCASSERGSSREQFFGPGTRLTVL.

This clone was seen a handful of times. The J gene is TRBJ2-7, the V gene TRBV6-1; the D call may be TRBD1 or TRBD2 (5 bases each). V dropped 7 bases and J dropped 2 bases, with 15 bases sitting between them. Germline CDR1 and CDR2: MNHNS and SASEGT. This CDR3 comprises 14 residues. The CDR3 protein is CASKNRDGAYEQYF. The CDR3 DNA follows: TGTGCCAGCAAAAACCGGGACGGGGCCTACGAGCAGTACTTC.

The chain carries TRBV7-2 and TRBJ2-3, with 7 bases fitting TRBD2. In germline, CDR1 is SGHTA, CDR2 FQGNSA. The junction had 6 bases not matched to a gene; V was cut back by 2 bases and J by 4 bases. This CDR3 region has 15 residues. The CDR3 DNA reads TGTGCCAGCAGCTTACTGCTAGCGGCGGCAGATACGCAGTATTTT. Translating gives CASSLLLAAADTQYF.

The V gene is TRBV20-1, the J gene TRBJ2-7; D gene ambiguous. The V gene's germline CDR1 is DFQATT and CDR2 SNEGSKA (reference sequence). The CDR3 consists of 11 residues. V was pared by 6 bases and J by 0 bases, with 6 bases between. The DNA of the CDR3 is TGCAGTGCCCTCCTCTCCTACGAGCAGTACTTC. This codes for CSALLSYEQYF.

This chain connects TRBV6-1 to TRBJ1-5; D ambiguous. The V and J ends lost 4 bases and 3 bases respectively, with 13 bases between them. CDR1 MNHNS and CDR2 SASEGT come from the germline V gene. The CDR3 consists of 15 residues. The CDR3 loop is CASSADPSPNQPQHF. The CDR3 coding sequence is TGTGCCAGCAGTGCCGACCCTTCCCCCAATCAGCCCCAGCATTTT.

Details on this clone: Other DNA sequences of this sample code for an identical CDR3. The gene calls are TRBV6-5 and TRBJ2-5; a weak D match, TRBD2 (5 bases). The V end was cut by 0 bases, the J end by 2 bases, with 7 bases between. The CDR3 spans 14 residues. Germline V gene lookup returns CDR1 MNHEY and CDR2 SVGAGI. CDR3 coding DNA: TGTGCCAGCAGTTACTCGCGGGCTCAAGAGACCCAGTACTTC. Amino acid sequence: CASSYSRAQETQYF.